This TCR beta chain was sequenced in a study of blood T cells in healthy people across ages. As concerns this clonotype: Its target is unknown.

V lost 0 bases and J lost 5; bases outside the gene matches: 4. This CDR3 has 14 residues. The germline gives CDR1 DFQATT, CDR2 SNEGSKA (reference sequence). Through a sample-barcoded 5' primer and a J-beta primer mix, a second PCR was run for roughly 7 to 11 cycles. TCRdb used MiXCR to reprocess the 5' RACE reads, holding one entry per CDR3 protein. The table shows under 1,000,000 distinct CDR3 sequences, with 30% to 45% occurring only once. Study-wide results and caveats: Long-lived donors exceeded aged donors in naive CD4+ cells and diversity.

This TCR was sampled from a man between 18 and 29 years old in good health. This chain connects TRBV20-1 to TRBJ2-1, with 7 bases matching TRBD1. Sequencing was carried out using blood. CDR3 DNA: TGCAGTGCTAGAGAAGGGACAGAAAACAATGAGCAGTTCTTC. Translated: CSAREGTENNEQFF.